Listed here is a single T cell receptor beta chain. The antigen remains undetermined. Assay: immunoSEQ multiplex PCR; the TCRdb copy retains only in-frame clones and omits some. This sample yields roughly 320,000 clones, of which around four fifths are seen a single time; 2.1% belongs to the top ten. This sample is part of a study of Ad26.COV2.S vaccination and SARS-CoV-2 variants. Background on the study: Dosing was one shot or two shots 56 days apart. Overall study results and limits: Spike-specific TCR breadth in vaccine recipients exceeded that seen in placebo recipients. There was a possibility that the TCR breadth and depth analyses underestimated total T cell responses.

The CDR3 has 13 amino acids. Germline-derived CDR1 and CDR2 are SGHNT and YENEEA. Trimming removed 5 bases from V and 6 bases from J; junction bases left unmatched: 6. Treatment noted: some 20 received Ad26.COV2.S at low or high dose, single or two shots; a few received placebo; per-sample allocation not given. After the first vaccine or placebo injection, samples were drawn on day 63. An Ad26 vector was used to express Wuhan-strain SARS-CoV-2 spike as the vaccine. The specimen was peripheral blood, collected in a trial of Ad26.COV2.S vaccine versus placebo. The receptor's source is a person aged 18-60 years who received the Ad26.COV2.S COVID-19 vaccine or a placebo. The rearrangement uses TRBV11-3 and TRBJ1-2; 7 positions match TRBD1. Here the CDR3 reads CASSKGQWNGYTF. CDR3 bases: TGTGCCAGCAGCAAGGGACAGTGGAATGGCTACACCTTC. Full variable domain (outside the CDR3, taken from reference TRBV11-3 and TRBJ1-2): EAGVVQSPRYKIIEKKQPVAFWCNPISGHNTLYWYLQNLGQGPELLIRYENEEAVDDSQLPKDRFSAERLKGVDSTLKIQPAELGDSAVYLCASSKGQWNGYTFGSGTRLTVV.